This entry lists 10 T cell receptor beta chains sequenced from one sample in a study of T cell repertoires in cytomegalovirus infection. Their antigens are not known. Each CDR3 protein is one row after TCRdb ran MiXCR on the reads. The sample includes about 700,000 distinct CDR3 sequences, about 33% of them seen just once. This specimen was cultured PBMCs, taken from culture after CMV antigen stimulation. The source of these receptors is a human donor in good health (CMV status not recorded). Some clones in this sample may be carry-over from other donors' samples.

There are many counts of this clonotype. The chain couples TRBV7-2 to TRBJ2-3; TRBD2 matches 9 bases. J gave up 2 bases and V 5 bases, and 11 bases lay outside the gene matches. The CDR3 length is 17 residues. CDR1 SGHTA and CDR2 FQGNSA come from the germline V gene. The CDR3 bases are TGTGCCAGCAGCGGGGGGGGTAGCGGGGGCCCCACAGATACGCAGTATTTT. Protein sequence: CASSGGGSGGPTDTQYF.

The chain links TRBV20-1 to TRBJ2-1; 11 nucleotides agree with TRBD2. Germline-derived CDR1 and CDR2 are DFQATT and SNEGSKA (reference sequence). CDR3 length: 17 amino acids. V was pared by 3 bases and J by 0 bases, with 7 bases of the junction left unmatched. DNA of the CDR3: TGCAGTGCTAGGTTCCTAGCGGGAGGTAGCTCCTACAATGAGCAGTTCTTC. This translates into CSARFLAGGSSYNEQFF.

The V call is TRBV4-1, the J call TRBJ1-4; D might be TRBD1 (5 bases). V lost 3 bases and J 5 bases, leaving 16 bases between the germline ends. Per germline, CDR1 MGHRA and CDR2 YSYEKL. This CDR3 has 16 amino acids. This CDR3 reads CASSHLWGRSNEKLFF. In DNA form, the CDR3 reads TGCGCCAGCAGCCATCTATGGGGACGGTCAAATGAAAAACTGTTTTTT.

The J gene is TRBJ2-1, the V gene TRBV12-3 or TRBV12-4; 10 bases fit TRBD2. The CDR3 covers 14 residues. The ends lost 5 bases at V and 6 bases at J; junction bases unmatched: 4. The CDR3 coding sequence is TGTGCCAGCAGTCAGAGCGGGGGGGCCAATGAGCAGTTCTTC. Translated, it gives CASSQSGGANEQFF.

The chain uses TRBV4-1 and TRBJ1-2; a possible D gene is TRBD1 (5 bases). The V gene's germline CDR1 is MGHRA and CDR2 YSYEKL. The CDR3 is made up of 14 amino acids. Between the trimmed V and J ends, which lost 4 bases and 1 base, there was a span of 10 bases. As DNA, the CDR3 is TGCGCCAGCAGCCGGATACAGGTTAACTATGGCTACACCTTC. Residues: CASSRIQVNYGYTF.

To note about this clonotype: One end of the junction is discordant with germline, which a read error may explain. The chain is built from TRBV7-9 and TRBJ2-7; 9 bases agree with TRBD1. This CDR3 has 13 amino acids. Germline CDR1 SEHNR, CDR2 FQNEAQ (reference sequence). The CDR3 sequence is CASTTTGTGLQVF. The CDR3, as DNA: TGTGCCAGCACTACCACCGGGACAGGGCTTCAGGTCTTC. Filled out from reference TRBV7-9 and TRBJ2-7, the complete variable domain reads DTGVSQNPRHKITKRGQNVTFRCDPISEHNRLYWYRQTLGQGPEFLTYFQNEAQLEKSRLLSDRFSAERPKGSFSTLEIQRTEQGDSAMYLCASTTTGTGLQVFGPGTRLTVT.

The genes are TRBV27 and TRBJ1-6, with D unresolved. The CDR3 is 14 amino acids. In germline, CDR1 is MNHEY, CDR2 SMNVEV (reference sequence). Trimming took 2 bases from V and 2 from J, leaving 4 bases between them. The CDR3: CASSLPAYNSPLHF. The CDR3 nucleotides read TGTGCCAGCAGTTTACCGGCCTATAATTCACCCCTCCACTTT.

CDR3 protein: CAISAGVNQPQHF. DNA of the CDR3: TGTGCCATCAGCGCAGGGGTCAATCAGCCCCAGCATTTT. This chain uses TRBV10-3 with TRBJ1-5, with D possibly TRBD1 on 6 matching bases. This CDR3 has 13 amino acids. Per the germline V gene, CDR1 is ENHRY and CDR2 is SYGVKD. V dropped 6 bases and J dropped 3 bases, with 9 bases sitting between them.

V and J are TRBV5-1 and TRBJ1-1, with D possibly matching TRBD1 (5 bases). Deletions cut 4 bases from V and 5 bases from J, with 15 bases between. The CDR3 is 14 amino acids. The germline CDR1 and CDR2 sequences are SGHRS and YFSETQ. The DNA of the CDR3 is TGCGCCAGCAGCGCACAGGCGCCGCGGACTGAAGCTTTCTTT. Its translation is CASSAQAPRTEAFF.

This rearrangement joins TRBV4-3 to TRBJ2-1; 11 bases match TRBD2. In germline, CDR1 is LGHNA, CDR2 YSLEER. The V gene end was trimmed by 2 bases and the J gene end by 4 bases; junction bases not matched to a gene: 7. The CDR3 covers 17 residues. The CDR3 DNA follows: TGCGCCAGCAGCCAATCCCTAGCGGGAGGACCTTACAATGAGCAGTTCTTC. It codes for CASSQSLAGGPYNEQFF.